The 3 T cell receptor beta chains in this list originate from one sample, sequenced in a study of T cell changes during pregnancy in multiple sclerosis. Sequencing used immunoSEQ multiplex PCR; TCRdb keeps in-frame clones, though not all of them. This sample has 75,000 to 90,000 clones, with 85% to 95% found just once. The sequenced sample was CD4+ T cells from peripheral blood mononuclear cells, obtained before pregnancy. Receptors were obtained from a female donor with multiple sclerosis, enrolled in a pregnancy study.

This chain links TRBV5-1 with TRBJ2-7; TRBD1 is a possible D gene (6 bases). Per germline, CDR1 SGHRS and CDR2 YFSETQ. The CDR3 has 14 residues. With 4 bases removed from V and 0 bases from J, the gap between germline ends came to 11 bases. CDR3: CASSPRGSSYEQYF. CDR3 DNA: TGCGCCAGCAGCCCCAGGGGCAGCTCCTACGAGCAGTACTTC.

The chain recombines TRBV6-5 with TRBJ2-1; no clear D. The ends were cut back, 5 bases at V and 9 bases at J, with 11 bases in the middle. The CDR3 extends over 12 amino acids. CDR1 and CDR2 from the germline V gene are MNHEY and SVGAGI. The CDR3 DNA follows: TGTGCCAGCAGTAATAACCTGGCTGAGCAGTTCTTC. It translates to CASSNNLAEQFF.

CDR3 DNA sequence: TGTGCCAGCAGCCCCGGACAGGGGAACACTGAAGCTTTCTTT. This translates into CASSPGQGNTEAFF. V is TRBV4-2 and J is TRBJ1-1; 8 positions agree with TRBD1. The CDR3 is 14 amino acids. The germline V gene has CDR1 LGHNA and CDR2 YNFKEQ. J lost 1 base, V lost 4 bases, and 2 bases had no gene match.